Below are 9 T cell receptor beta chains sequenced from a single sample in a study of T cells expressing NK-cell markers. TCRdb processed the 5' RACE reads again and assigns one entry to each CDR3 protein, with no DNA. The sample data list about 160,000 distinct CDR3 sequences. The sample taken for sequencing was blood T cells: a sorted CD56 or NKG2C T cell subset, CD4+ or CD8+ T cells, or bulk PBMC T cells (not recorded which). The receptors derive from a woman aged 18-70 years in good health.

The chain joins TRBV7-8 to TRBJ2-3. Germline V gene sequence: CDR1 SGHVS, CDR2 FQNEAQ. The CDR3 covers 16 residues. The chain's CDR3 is CASSLGGQLSTDTQYF.

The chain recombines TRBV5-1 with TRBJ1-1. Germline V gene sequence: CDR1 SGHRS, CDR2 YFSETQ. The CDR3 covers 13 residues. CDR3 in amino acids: CASSSDRAAEAFF.

The CDR3 sequence is CASSPTGRVVEPQHF. This sequence joins TRBV27 and TRBJ1-5; the TCRdb D gene call, TRBD1, has no DNA to confirm it. In germline, CDR1 is MNHEY, CDR2 SMNVEV (reference sequence). CDR3 length: 15 amino acids.

Here the CDR3 reads CASSLREGATEAFF. The V call is TRBV12-3 or TRBV12-4, the J call TRBJ1-1. The CDR3 extends over 14 amino acids.

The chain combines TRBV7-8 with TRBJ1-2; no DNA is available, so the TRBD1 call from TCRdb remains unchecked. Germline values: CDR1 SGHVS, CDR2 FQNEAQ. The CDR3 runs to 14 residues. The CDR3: CASSLDLGVYGYTF.

The CDR3 protein is CASSVSPSQETQYF. The chain joins TRBV9 to TRBJ2-5; TCRdb names TRBD2, which stays unverified in the absence of DNA. This CDR3 is built from 14 residues. Germline V CDR1 and CDR2: SGDLS, YYNGEE.

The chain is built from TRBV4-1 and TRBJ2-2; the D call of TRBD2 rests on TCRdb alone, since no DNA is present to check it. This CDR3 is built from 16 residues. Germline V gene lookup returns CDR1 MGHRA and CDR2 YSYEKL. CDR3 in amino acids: CASSQAFLVGPGELFF.

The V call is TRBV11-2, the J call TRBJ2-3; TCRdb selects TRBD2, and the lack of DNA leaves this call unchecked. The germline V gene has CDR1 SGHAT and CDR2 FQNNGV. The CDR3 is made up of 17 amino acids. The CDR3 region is CASSPLGLALLTDTQYF.

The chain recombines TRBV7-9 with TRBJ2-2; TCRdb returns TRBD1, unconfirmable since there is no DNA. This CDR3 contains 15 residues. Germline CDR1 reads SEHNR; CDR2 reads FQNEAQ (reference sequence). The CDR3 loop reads CASSPWTGGSGELFF. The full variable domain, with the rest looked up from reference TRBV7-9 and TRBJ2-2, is DTGVSQNPRHKITKRGQNVTFRCDPISEHNRLYWYRQTLGQGPEFLTYFQNEAQLEKSRLLSDRFSAERPKGSFSTLEIQRTEQGDSAMYLCASSPWTGGSGELFFGEGSRLTVL.